These 15 T cell receptor beta chains originate from one sample sequenced in a study of T cell responses to AZD1222 COVID-19 vaccine. Here immunoSEQ multiplex PCR was the method, and the copy in TCRdb shows in-frame clones only, minus some. The sample lists approximately 30,000 clones, just under 80% seen once, with 5% to 6.5% in the top ten. The input for sequencing was peripheral blood, taken on day 0 of AZD1222 vaccination. All receptors derive from an adult in good health.

In this sample, this clone turned up a few times. The chain has TRBV5-1 and TRBJ1-2; 8 bases agree with TRBD1. With V trimmed by 4 bases and J by 4 bases, 9 bases remained unmatched. Germline V gene sequence: CDR1 SGHRS, CDR2 YFSETQ. The CDR3 runs to 15 residues. The DNA for the CDR3 is TGCGCCAGCAGCCCAAAAACAGGGGGGATCTATGGCTACACCTTC. Translation gives CASSPKTGGIYGYTF.

This clone was picked up a small number of times. The V gene is TRBV12-3 or TRBV12-4, the J gene TRBJ2-7; D remains ambiguous. V was pared by 2 bases and J by 4 bases, with 9 bases between. The CDR3 consists of 13 residues. CDR3 nucleotides: TGTGCCAGCAGTTTACCGCCTTCGTACGAGCAGTACTTC. Translating gives CASSLPPSYEQYF.

V gene TRBV6-5 combines with J gene TRBJ1-1, with D possibly being TRBD1 (5 bases). V dropped 6 bases and J dropped 0 bases, with 14 bases sitting between them. There are 15 residues in the CDR3. Germline V lookup: CDR1 MNHEY, CDR2 SVGAGI. CDR3 bases: TGTGCCAGCAGCGACCTAGAGACAGTGAACACTGAAGCTTTCTTT. It translates to CASSDLETVNTEAFF.

The chain has TRBV7-7 and TRBJ1-1, with no clear D. There are 15 residues in the CDR3. From germline, CDR1 is SSHAT and CDR2 FNYEAQ (reference sequence). V was clipped by 6 bases and J by 9 bases, with 23 bases between them. CDR3 bases: TGTGCCAGCAGTGTCCAAAGGCGGTGGAAGAAGAAAGCTTTCTTT. It codes for CASSVQRRWKKKAFF.

V usage is TRBV7-2 and J usage is TRBJ1-6; no clear D. The CDR3 extends over 13 amino acids. Trimming stripped 5 bases from V and 10 bases from J, with 12 bases between. Germline V gene sequence: CDR1 SGHTA, CDR2 FQGNSA. The CDR3 spells CASSPALGSPLHF. CDR3 DNA: TGTGCCAGCAGCCCCGCTCTGGGGTCACCCCTCCACTTT.

The chain uses TRBV11-2 and TRBJ2-7; D is possibly TRBD1 or TRBD2 (5 bases each). Trimming left V 1 base short and J 6 bases short, with 10 bases between. Germline CDR1 SGHAT, CDR2 FQNNGV. CDR3 size: 13 residues. The CDR3 is CASSLGPGTEQYF. The DNA for the CDR3 is TGTGCCAGCAGCTTAGGTCCAGGGACCGAGCAGTACTTC.

This chain joins TRBV5-4 and TRBJ2-5; TRBD2 agrees at 9 bases. V was clipped by 2 bases and J by 1 base; unmatched bases: 6. The CDR3 has 16 residues. From germline, CDR1 is SGHNT and CDR2 YYREEE (reference sequence). CDR3 sequence (DNA): TGTGCCAGCAGCTTTGTCGGGACTAGCCTCCAAGAGACCCAGTACTTC. This translates into CASSFVGTSLQETQYF.

The chain has TRBV5-1 and TRBJ1-2, with 12 positions matching TRBD1. The J segment lost 8 bases and the V segment lost 2 bases, leaving 7 bases of the junction unmatched. Germline CDR1 is SGHRS and CDR2 is YFSETQ. This CDR3 is built from 15 residues. The CDR3 nucleotides are TGCGCCAGCAGCTTCCAGGGACAGGGGGCGGGAGGCTACACCTTC. It yields the protein CASSFQGQGAGGYTF.

This sequence joins TRBV9 and TRBJ2-1, with a weak D call TRBD2 (7 bases). Between the trimmed V and J ends, which lost 4 bases and 6 bases, there was a span of 17 bases. CDR3 length equals 15 residues. The V gene's germline CDR1 is SGDLS and CDR2 YYNGEE. CDR3: CASSKGGGAGNEQFF. The CDR3 DNA reads as TGTGCCAGCAGCAAAGGCGGGGGCGCGGGCAATGAGCAGTTCTTC.

Note on this clone: This specimen includes other DNA sequences encoding the same CDR3. This rearrangement joins TRBV20-1 to TRBJ1-5; D is perhaps TRBD1 (5 bases). The germline V gene has CDR1 DFQATT and CDR2 SNEGSKA (reference sequence). This CDR3 is built from 14 residues. V lost 3 bases to trimming and J lost 4 bases, with 13 bases between them. CDR3 residues: CSASGEGSNQPQHF. CDR3 nucleotide sequence: TGCAGTGCTAGTGGCGAGGGGTCGAATCAGCCCCAGCATTTT.

The V and J genes are TRBV24-1 and TRBJ2-1; D is perhaps TRBD2 (6 bases). There are 16 residues in the CDR3. The V end lost 6 bases, the J end lost 5 bases, and 19 bases lay between the germline ends. Germline values: CDR1 KGHDR, CDR2 SFDVKD. CDR3 in amino acids: CATSSRVGLTDNEQFF. The CDR3 DNA is TGTGCCACCAGTTCCAGGGTAGGACTAACGGACAATGAGCAGTTCTTC.

V is TRBV18 and J is TRBJ1-1; D unclear. Germline V CDR1 and CDR2: KGHSH, LQKENI. Trimming pared 1 base from V and 0 bases from J, leaving 9 bases between. The length of the CDR3 is 15 residues. This CDR3 reads CASSPQGGVNTEAFF. CDR3 coding DNA: TGTGCCAGCTCACCACAGGGTGGAGTGAACACTGAAGCTTTCTTT. Filled out from reference TRBV18 and TRBJ1-1, the complete variable domain reads NAGVMQNPRHLVRRRGQEARLRCSPMKGHSHVYWYRQLPEEGLKFMVYLQKENIIDESGMPKERFSAEFPKEGPSILRIQQVVRGDSAAYFCASSPQGGVNTEAFFGQGTRLTVV.

This chain connects TRBV4-2 to TRBJ2-7, with TRBD2 identical over 7 bases. Germline V CDR1 and CDR2: LGHNA, YNFKEQ. The V segment lost 0 bases and the J segment 4 bases; nucleotides outside the gene matches: 15. The CDR3 totals 18 residues. CDR3 DNA: TGTGCCAGCAGCCAAGAAAGCTCGGGTCTAGCGGTAAGATACGAGCAGTACGTC. This codes for CASSQESSGLAVRYEQYV.

This sequence joins TRBV24-1 and TRBJ2-1; 11 bases are a match to TRBD1. Germline V lookup: CDR1 KGHDR, CDR2 SFDVKD. This CDR3 has 18 amino acids. Germline trimming cut 4 bases from V and 2 bases from J; bases unmatched to any gene: 9. CDR3 sequence reads: CATSDRTRTGGAYNEQFF. In DNA form, the CDR3 reads TGTGCCACCAGTGACCGTACCCGGACAGGGGGCGCCTACAATGAGCAGTTCTTC.

A note on this clone: Other DNA sequences in the sample encode the same CDR3. This rearrangement joins TRBV18 to TRBJ1-2; no reliable D call. The germline V gene has CDR1 KGHSH and CDR2 LQKENI. Deletions cut 2 bases from V and 2 bases from J, with 9 bases between. The CDR3 extends over 14 amino acids. CDR3 region: CASSPVGRNYGYTF. DNA of the CDR3: TGTGCCAGCTCACCAGTAGGGCGCAACTATGGCTACACCTTC.